A single sample gave rise to the 27 T cell receptor beta chains below, sequenced in a study of CD8 T cells in ankylosing spondylitis. One entry per CDR3 protein, called by TCRdb with MiXCR from the 5' RACE reads. The sample contains 330,000 or so distinct CDR3 sequences, under 8.5% of which appear only once. The antigens for these receptors are not known. Whole-study findings and limits: Characteristic, it appeared, of ankylosing spondylitis blood was a TCR beta motif of eight highly homologous variants.

What was sequenced was blood, either unsorted or a sorted T cell fraction (not recorded which). The origin of the receptors is a male donor with ankylosing spondylitis.

The sample holds a few counts of this clonotype. The chain links TRBV5-1 to TRBJ1-1; 8 bases are shared with TRBD1. The V gene end was trimmed by 0 bases and the J gene end by 1 base; junction bases not matched to a gene: 2. This CDR3 contains 15 residues. Germline V gives CDR1 SGHRS, CDR2 YFSETQ. Here the CDR3 reads CASSLVGTGNTEAFF. The DNA for the CDR3 is TGCGCCAGCAGCTTGGTTGGGACAGGGAACACTGAAGCTTTCTTT.

The chain carries TRBV4-1 and TRBJ2-2; D possibly corresponds to TRBD1 (6 bases). Trimming stripped 4 bases from V and 7 bases from J, with 16 bases between. This CDR3 has 15 residues. CDR1 MGHRA and CDR2 YSYEKL come from the germline V gene. The CDR3 loop is CASSLHLRGGGELFF. The CDR3 DNA sequence: TGCGCCAGCAGCCTACACCTCAGGGGCGGCGGGGAGCTGTTTTTT.

CDR3 sequence reads: CASSNLQGAGYGYTF. The CDR3 region has the DNA TGTGCCAGCAGCAACCTACAGGGGGCGGGCTATGGCTACACCTTC. This chain links TRBV7-2 with TRBJ1-2; 9 bases map to TRBD1. This CDR3 is 15 amino acids long. CDR1 and CDR2 from the germline V gene are SGHTA and FQGNSA. Trimming took 5 bases from V and 4 from J; bases not matched to a gene: 8.

This sequence joins TRBV20-1 and TRBJ2-1; TRBD2 aligns across 11 bases. This CDR3 contains 14 residues. Trimming at V came to 1 base and at J to 4 bases, leaving 0 bases not matched to a gene. CDR1 is DFQATT and CDR2 is SNEGSKA in the germline V gene (reference sequence). CDR3 in DNA: TGCAGTGCTAGAGTAGCGGGAGGGTACAATGAGCAGTTCTTC. Protein: CSARVAGGYNEQFF.

This clonotype was seen many times. V and J are TRBV11-2 and TRBJ1-5; D gene uncertain. CDR1 and CDR2 (germline): SGHAT, FQNNGV. The length of the CDR3 is 14 residues. V was clipped by 1 base and J by 6 bases, with 10 bases between them. CDR3 sequence: CASSLALSGQPQHF. The DNA for the CDR3 is TGTGCCAGCAGCTTAGCTCTGTCTGGTCAGCCCCAGCATTTT.

The chain employs TRBV7-3 and TRBJ2-7; 9 bases map to TRBD2. Germline V lookup: CDR1 SGHTA, CDR2 FQGTGA. The J segment lost 6 bases and the V segment lost 2 bases, leaving 8 bases of the junction unmatched. The CDR3 extends over 15 amino acids. CDR3 sequence (DNA): TGTGCCAGCAGCTTATGGGGGACTAGCTTTAGCGAGCAGTACTTC. Its translation is CASSLWGTSFSEQYF.

This clonotype came up many times. This sequence joins TRBV7-2 and TRBJ1-1, with D perhaps TRBD1 (5 bases). The V end lost 3 bases, the J end lost 3 bases, and 14 bases lay between the germline ends. CDR3 length: 15 residues. CDR1 and CDR2 (germline): SGHTA, FQGNSA. CDR3: CASSFLIQGHTEAFF. The CDR3 nucleotides are TGTGCCAGCAGCTTTTTGATTCAGGGACACACTGAAGCTTTCTTT. Looking up the rest from reference TRBV7-2 and TRBJ1-1 gives the full variable domain: GAGVSQSPSNKVTEKGKDVELRCDPISGHTALYWYRQSLGQGLEFLIYFQGNSAPDKSGLPSDRFSAERTGGSVSTLTIQRTQQEDSAVYLCASSFLIQGHTEAFFGQGTRLTVV.

In this sample, this clonotype turned up a few times. This chain links TRBV24-1 with TRBJ2-5, with 7 bases identical to TRBD2. The germline gives CDR1 KGHDR, CDR2 SFDVKD. V lost 9 bases and J lost 1; bases outside the gene matches: 7. The CDR3 sequence is 14 residues long. The CDR3, as DNA: TGTGCCACCGGGGGGGGACGGCGCCAAGAGACCCAGTACTTC. Its translation is CATGGGRRQETQYF.

There are many counts of this clonotype. This rearrangement joins TRBV11-3 to TRBJ2-2; possibly TRBD1 for D (5 bases). The V end was cut by 3 bases, the J end by 3 bases, with 20 bases between. The length of the CDR3 is 18 residues. Germline CDR1 reads SGHNT; CDR2 reads YENEEA. In DNA, the CDR3 is TGTGCCAGCAGCTTCGGTTATAGGGTCTCCAGGGACACCGGGGAGCTGTTTTTT. As protein: CASSFGYRVSRDTGELFF. Full variable domain (rest looked up from reference TRBV11-3 and TRBJ2-2): EAGVVQSPRYKIIEKKQPVAFWCNPISGHNTLYWYLQNLGQGPELLIRYENEEAVDDSQLPKDRFSAERLKGVDSTLKIQPAELGDSAVYLCASSFGYRVSRDTGELFFGEGSRLTVL.

The table lists this clonotype with a few counts. The gene calls are TRBV3-1 and TRBJ1-5, with no clear D. Per the germline V gene, CDR1 is LGHDT and CDR2 is YNNKEL (reference sequence). V gave up 4 bases and J gave up 4 bases, with 11 bases separating them. The CDR3 is 14 residues long. The CDR3 DNA reads TGTGCCAGCAGCCTAAGCTTCAGAAATCAGCCCCAGCATTTT. Its protein is CASSLSFRNQPQHF.

This clonotype appeared a few times. The chain links TRBV7-2 to TRBJ2-7; D is unresolved. Germline V CDR1 and CDR2: SGHTA, FQGNSA. The length of the CDR3 is 14 residues. Trimming pared 2 bases from V and 4 bases from J, leaving 12 bases between. CDR3 in DNA: TGTGCCAGCAGCTTATCCGGGTACGCTTACGAGCAGTACTTC. Translated, it gives CASSLSGYAYEQYF.

This clonotype was seen only a few times. The chain recombines TRBV4-2 with TRBJ1-4; TRBD1 agrees at 7 bases. The germline CDR1 and CDR2 sequences are LGHNA and YNFKEQ. The V gene end was trimmed by 7 bases and the J gene end by 10 bases; junction bases not matched to a gene: 18. CDR3 length equals 16 residues. The DNA for the CDR3 is TGTGCCAGCACCCCATTTGTCGGGACAGCTGATGGAAAACTGTTTTTT. This codes for CASTPFVGTADGKLFF.

This clonotype was picked up many times. This chain's CDR3 is CASSPPVGEETQYF. In nucleotides, the CDR3 is TGTGCCAGCTCACCACCCGTAGGGGAAGAGACCCAGTACTTC. This chain joins TRBV18 and TRBJ2-5; D perhaps matches TRBD1 (5 bases). Germline CDR1 reads KGHSH; CDR2 reads LQKENI. Trimming took off 0 bases at V and 3 bases at J, with 8 bases between the two ends. This CDR3 has 14 residues. Combining the CDR3 with reference TRBV18 and TRBJ2-5 gives the whole variable domain NAGVMQNPRHLVRRRGQEARLRCSPMKGHSHVYWYRQLPEEGLKFMVYLQKENIIDESGMPKERFSAEFPKEGPSILRIQQVVRGDSAAYFCASSPPVGEETQYFGPGTRLLVL.

This clonotype was seen at least ten times. The V gene is TRBV5-1, the J gene TRBJ2-1; 9 nucleotides line up with TRBD1. The CDR3 sequence is 16 residues long. Germline lookup yields CDR1 SGHRS and CDR2 YFSETQ. V shed 2 bases and J 2 bases; nucleotides not matched to a gene: 5. The CDR3: CASSFPWTGAYNEQFF. CDR3 nucleotide sequence: TGCGCCAGCAGCTTTCCCTGGACAGGGGCCTACAATGAGCAGTTCTTC.

V gene TRBV6-2 or TRBV6-3 combines with J gene TRBJ1-5; TRBD1 might be the D (6 bases). V was trimmed by 6 bases and J by 2 bases, leaving 20 bases between them. The CDR3 is 17 amino acids. The germline CDR1 and CDR2 sequences are MNHEY and SVGEGT. The CDR3 DNA reads TGTGCCAGCAGCCCGAGGGAGGGGGATGTGGGCAATCAGCCCCAGCATTTT. Protein: CASSPREGDVGNQPQHF.

This clonotype was recorded a few times. The gene calls are TRBV12-5 and TRBJ2-5; a weak D match, TRBD2 (5 bases). The CDR3 spans 14 residues. V shed 3 bases and J shed 4 bases, with 12 bases lying between them. Looked up from germline, CDR1 is LGHNT and CDR2 is FRNRAP. CDR3 loop: CASGFDHGGETQYF. The CDR3 DNA reads TGTGCTAGTGGTTTCGACCACGGAGGAGAGACCCAGTACTTC.

This clonotype occurred many times. The genes are TRBV3-1 and TRBJ2-3; 9 bases are shared with TRBD2. Germline V CDR1 and CDR2: LGHDT, YNNKEL (reference sequence). The CDR3 covers 18 residues. Germline trimming cut 1 base from V and 3 bases from J; bases unmatched to any gene: 11. The CDR3 sequence: CASSQVGARLAGTDTQYF. CDR3 nucleotide sequence: TGTGCCAGCAGCCAAGTTGGGGCCAGGCTAGCGGGAACAGATACGCAGTATTTT.

This clonotype was observed many times. V usage is TRBV5-1 and J usage is TRBJ1-4; D uncertain. The CDR3 contains 14 residues. Germline CDR1 is SGHRS and CDR2 is YFSETQ. Trimming stripped 4 bases from V and 7 bases from J, with 14 bases between. CDR3 residues: CASSPRVSGEKLFF. The CDR3 bases are TGCGCCAGCAGCCCGAGGGTCAGCGGTGAAAAACTGTTTTTT.

This clonotype was counted a few times. The chain employs TRBV4-1 and TRBJ2-2; 10 bases agree with TRBD2. Germline V lookup: CDR1 MGHRA, CDR2 YSYEKL. The CDR3 is 17 residues long. V gave up 3 bases and J gave up 5 bases; unmatched junction bases: 9. CDR3 nucleotides: TGCGCCAGCAGCCAGGGACTAGCGAGGAGTAAAACCGGGGAGCTGTTTTTT. Amino acid sequence: CASSQGLARSKTGELFF.

Only a few counts were recorded for this clonotype. The chain carries TRBV5-1 and TRBJ2-7, with D hard to call. The CDR3 consists of 14 residues. Trimming removed 1 base at V and 5 bases at J, with 13 bases between. CDR1 is SGHRS and CDR2 is YFSETQ in the germline V gene. The CDR3 loop is CASSLLGSLDEQYF. As DNA, the CDR3 is TGCGCCAGCAGCTTGTTAGGGTCTCTAGACGAGCAGTACTTC.

The chain combines TRBV20-1 with TRBJ2-5; 10 nucleotides match TRBD1. From germline, CDR1 is DFQATT and CDR2 SNEGSKA (reference sequence). The CDR3 spans 13 residues. Trimming at V came to 6 bases and at J to 5 bases, leaving 6 bases not matched to a gene. In DNA form, the CDR3 reads TGCAGTGCAAACGACAGGGGGCACGAGACCCAGTACTTC. It codes for CSANDRGHETQYF.

The chain recombines TRBV20-1 with TRBJ2-7; D may match TRBD1 or TRBD2 (6 bases each). The V gene lost 0 bases and the J gene lost 3 bases, with 15 bases spanning the gap. CDR3 length equals 15 residues. Germline V gene data show CDR1 as DFQATT and CDR2 as SNEGSKA (reference sequence). CDR3 coding DNA: TGCAGTGCTAGAGATCCAACGGGGGCGATCTACGAGCAGTACTTC. Encoded protein: CSARDPTGAIYEQYF.

The chain links TRBV5-6 to TRBJ2-2, with 12 bases aligning to TRBD2. Germline CDR1 is SGHDT and CDR2 is YYEEEE. The CDR3 length is 16 residues. V was pared by 5 bases and J by 5 bases, with 7 bases of the junction left unmatched. The CDR3 spells CASSSLAGGNTGELFF. CDR3 DNA sequence: TGTGCCAGCAGTTCACTAGCGGGAGGTAATACCGGGGAGCTGTTTTTT.

The CDR3 DNA reads as TGTGCCACCAGCAGAGTCCGTGGGATCTCTGGGGCCAACGTCCTGACTTTC. This translates into CATSRVRGISGANVLTF. The chain is built from TRBV15 and TRBJ2-6, with D uncertain. V was cut by 1 base and J by 0 bases, with 10 bases left in between. The CDR3 spans 17 residues. Germline CDR1 LNHNV, CDR2 YYDKDF (reference sequence).

This clonotype was counted many times. The V gene is TRBV12-3 or TRBV12-4, the J gene TRBJ2-7, with D perhaps TRBD1 (5 bases). The V gene lost 5 bases and the J gene lost 2 bases, with 10 bases spanning the gap. The CDR3 length is 13 residues. The CDR3 protein is CASSHTGPYEQYF. In nucleotides, the CDR3 is TGTGCCAGCAGTCATACAGGACCCTACGAGCAGTACTTC.

This clonotype was seen a few times. This rearrangement joins TRBV5-1 to TRBJ2-1; 7 bases map to TRBD2. The CDR3 sequence is 13 residues long. Germline CDR1 and CDR2: SGHRS and YFSETQ. The V and J ends lost 4 bases and 10 bases, in that order; junction bases with no gene match: 8. CDR3 nucleotide sequence: TGCGCCAGCAGCGTGATAGGAGCGGGGGAGCAGTTCTTC. Translation gives CASSVIGAGEQFF.

Here the CDR3 DNA reads TGTGCCAGCAGAAGACTAGCGGGAGACCAGACCCAGTACTTC. As protein: CASRRLAGDQTQYF. V and J are TRBV6-1 and TRBJ2-5; TRBD2 agrees at 12 bases. Looked up from germline, CDR1 is MNHNS and CDR2 is SASEGT. This CDR3 is 14 amino acids long. J lost 6 bases, V lost 6 bases, and 5 bases had no gene match.